The sequence of this T cell receptor beta chain was determined in a study of blood T cell repertoires in COVID-19. Turning to the study itself: Sites across the United States, Italy and Spain contributed samples from acute and convalescent COVID-19. T cells, B-cell-depleted T cells, or PBMCs provided the cDNA or gDNA that served as material.

Germline values: CDR1 SGHTA, CDR2 FQGNSA. The CDR3 is made up of 11 amino acids. V gave up 1 base and J gave up 13 bases, with 8 bases separating them. Per the original data handling: The authors estimated nucleated cell counts from reference gene primer amplification. The protocol was immunoSEQ multiplex PCR, while the TCRdb copy is restricted to in-frame clones and leaves out a portion. The V and J calls and clone size were taken over from that table, and D and trimming were inferred from the DNA. This table holds more than 140,000 clones, roughly 88% found once. Sequenced sample: peripheral blood. The V call is TRBV7-2, the J call TRBJ2-1; no firm D call. The TCR was taken from a woman in her fifties or sixties in a cohort sampled during active or convalescent COVID-19. As DNA, the CDR3 is TGTGCCAGCAGCTTAGGACAAATACAGTTCTTC. It specifies CASSLGQIQFF.